Listed here is a single T cell receptor (beta chain). Its cognate antigen is unknown. These data are taken from a study of T cell responses to AZD1222 COVID-19 vaccine. Study-wide results and limits: Seropositive AZD1222 recipients at baseline numbered only five or six. Nearly half of spike-specific TCRs reportedly go after variant regions that carry no mutations.

The table came from immunoSEQ multiplex PCR; TCRdb's copy has only in-frame clones and leaves some out. The sample has 95,000 to 110,000 clones, 80% to 90% seen once. The CDR3 runs 12 residues. The germline V and J ends were trimmed by 5 bases and 3 bases, with 8 bases remaining between them. The sequence was collected from an adult in good health. The V and J genes are TRBV12-3 or TRBV12-4 and TRBJ2-7; D gene unclear. Sequencing was performed on peripheral blood, taken on day 0 of AZD1222 vaccination. Here the CDR3 DNA reads TGTGCCAGCAGTCTTATCTACTACGAGCAGTACTTC. Translating it yields CASSLIYYEQYF.